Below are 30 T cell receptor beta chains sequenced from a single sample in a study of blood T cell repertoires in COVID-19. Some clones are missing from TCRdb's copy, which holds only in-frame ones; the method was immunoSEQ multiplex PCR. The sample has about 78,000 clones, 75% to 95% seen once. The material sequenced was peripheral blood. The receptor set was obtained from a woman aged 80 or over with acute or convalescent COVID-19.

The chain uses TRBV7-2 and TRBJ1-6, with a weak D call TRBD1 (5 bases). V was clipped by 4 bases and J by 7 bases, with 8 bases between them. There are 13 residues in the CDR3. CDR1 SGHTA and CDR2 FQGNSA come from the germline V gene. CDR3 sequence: CASSWGRNSPLHF. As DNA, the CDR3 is TGTGCCAGCAGCTGGGGGAGGAATTCACCCCTCCACTTT.

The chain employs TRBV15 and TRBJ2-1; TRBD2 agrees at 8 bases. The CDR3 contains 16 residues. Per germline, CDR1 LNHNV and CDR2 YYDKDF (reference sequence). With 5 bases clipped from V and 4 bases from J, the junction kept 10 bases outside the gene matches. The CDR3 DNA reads TGTGCCACCAGCGGACTCATGAGCGGGGGTTACAATGAGCAGTTCTTC. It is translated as CATSGLMSGGYNEQFF.

CDR3 in amino acids: CASSFPSGEETQYF. The CDR3 bases are TGTGCCAGCAGCTTTCCTAGCGGGGAAGAGACCCAGTACTTC. The V gene is TRBV5-4, the J gene TRBJ2-5; 9 nucleotides agree with TRBD2. CDR3 length: 14 amino acids. With 2 bases clipped from V and 3 bases from J, the junction kept 2 bases outside the gene matches. Per the germline V gene, CDR1 is SGHNT and CDR2 is YYREEE (reference sequence).

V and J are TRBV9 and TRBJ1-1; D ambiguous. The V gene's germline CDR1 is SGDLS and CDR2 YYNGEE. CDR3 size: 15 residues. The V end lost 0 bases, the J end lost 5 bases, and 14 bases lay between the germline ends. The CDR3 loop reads CASSVARGEETEAFF. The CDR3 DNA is TGTGCCAGCAGCGTAGCTCGGGGAGAGGAAACTGAAGCTTTCTTT.

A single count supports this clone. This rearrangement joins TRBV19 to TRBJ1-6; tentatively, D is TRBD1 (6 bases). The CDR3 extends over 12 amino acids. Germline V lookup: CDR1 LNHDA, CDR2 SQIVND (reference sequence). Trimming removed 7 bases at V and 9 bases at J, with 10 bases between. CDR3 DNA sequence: TGTGCCAGTAAGGGGGTTGGTTCACCCCTCCACTTT. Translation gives CASKGVGSPLHF.

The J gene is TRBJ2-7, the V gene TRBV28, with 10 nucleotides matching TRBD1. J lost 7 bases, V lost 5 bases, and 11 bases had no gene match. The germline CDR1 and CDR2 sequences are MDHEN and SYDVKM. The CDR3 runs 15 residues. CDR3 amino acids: CASSGWTGGVYEQYF. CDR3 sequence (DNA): TGTGCCAGCAGTGGCTGGACAGGGGGGGTCTATGAGCAGTACTTC.

The CDR3 loop is CASSRDRGSVSGANVLTF. CDR3 sequence (DNA): TGTGCCAGCAGTCGAGACAGGGGCTCGGTATCTGGGGCCAACGTCCTGACTTTC. The chain joins TRBV6-6 to TRBJ2-6; 8 positions match TRBD1. Trimming took 5 bases from V and 1 from J; bases not matched to a gene: 10. The CDR3 runs to 18 residues. Germline V gene data show CDR1 as MNHNY and CDR2 as SVGAGI (reference sequence).

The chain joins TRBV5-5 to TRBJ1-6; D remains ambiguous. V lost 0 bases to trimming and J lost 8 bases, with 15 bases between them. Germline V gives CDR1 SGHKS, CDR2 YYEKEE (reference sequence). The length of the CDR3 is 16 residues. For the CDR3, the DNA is TGTGCCAGCAGCTTGGTTTTCGGCAGGCAGGATTCACCCCTCCACTTT. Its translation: CASSLVFGRQDSPLHF.

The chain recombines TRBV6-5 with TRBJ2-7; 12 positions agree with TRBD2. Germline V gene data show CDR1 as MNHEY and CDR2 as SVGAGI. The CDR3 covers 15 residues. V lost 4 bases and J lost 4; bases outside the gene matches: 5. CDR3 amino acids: CASSSWTSGMYEQYF. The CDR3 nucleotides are TGTGCCAGCAGTTCTTGGACTAGCGGGATGTACGAGCAGTACTTC.

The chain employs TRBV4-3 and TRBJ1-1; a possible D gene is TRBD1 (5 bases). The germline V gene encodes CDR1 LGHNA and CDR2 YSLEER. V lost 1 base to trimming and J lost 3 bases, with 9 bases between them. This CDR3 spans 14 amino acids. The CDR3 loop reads CASSQVQGHTEAFF. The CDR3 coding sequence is TGCGCCAGCAGCCAAGTCCAGGGCCACACTGAAGCTTTCTTT.

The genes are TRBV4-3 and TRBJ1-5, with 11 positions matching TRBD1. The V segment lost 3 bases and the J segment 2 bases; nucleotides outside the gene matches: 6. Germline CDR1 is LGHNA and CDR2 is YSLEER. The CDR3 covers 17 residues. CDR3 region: CASSQDGTGGGNQPQHF. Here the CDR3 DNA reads TGCGCCAGCAGCCAGGACGGGACAGGGGGTGGCAATCAGCCCCAGCATTTT.

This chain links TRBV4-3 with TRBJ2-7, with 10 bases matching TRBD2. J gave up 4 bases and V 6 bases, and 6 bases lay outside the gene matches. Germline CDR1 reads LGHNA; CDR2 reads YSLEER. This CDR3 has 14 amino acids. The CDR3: CASSERAGGYEQYF. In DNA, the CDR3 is TGCGCCAGCAGTGAACGAGCGGGAGGGTACGAGCAGTACTTC.

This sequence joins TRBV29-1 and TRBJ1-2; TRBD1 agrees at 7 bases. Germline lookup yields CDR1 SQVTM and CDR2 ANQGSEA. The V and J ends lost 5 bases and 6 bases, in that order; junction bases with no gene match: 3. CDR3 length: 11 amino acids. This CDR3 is CSVSTGNGYTF. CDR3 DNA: TGCAGCGTTTCGACAGGGAATGGCTACACCTTC.

This CDR3 reads CASSLVASGELFF. The CDR3 DNA follows: TGTGCCAGCAGCTTGGTAGCGTCCGGGGAGCTGTTTTTT. J is TRBJ2-2 and V is TRBV5-6, with D possibly matching TRBD2 (5 bases). V was shortened by 0 bases and J by 6 bases, with 6 bases between the two germline ends. This CDR3 region has 13 residues. The germline V gene has CDR1 SGHDT and CDR2 YYEEEE.

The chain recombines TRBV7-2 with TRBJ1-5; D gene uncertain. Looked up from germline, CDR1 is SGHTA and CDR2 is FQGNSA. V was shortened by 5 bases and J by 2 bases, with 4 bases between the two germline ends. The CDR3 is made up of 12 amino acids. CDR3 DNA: TGTGCCAGCAGCCGGGGCAATCAGCCCCAGCATTTT. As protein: CASSRGNQPQHF.

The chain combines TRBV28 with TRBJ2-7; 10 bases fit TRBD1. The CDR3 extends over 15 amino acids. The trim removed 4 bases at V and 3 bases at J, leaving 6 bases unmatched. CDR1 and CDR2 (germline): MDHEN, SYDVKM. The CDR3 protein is CASSSRDRGGYEQYF. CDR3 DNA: TGTGCCAGCAGTTCCCGGGACAGGGGTGGCTACGAGCAGTACTTC.

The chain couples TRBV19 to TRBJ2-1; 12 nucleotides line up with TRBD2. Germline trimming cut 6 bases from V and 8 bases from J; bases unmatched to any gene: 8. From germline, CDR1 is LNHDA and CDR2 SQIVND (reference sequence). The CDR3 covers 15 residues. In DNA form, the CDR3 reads TGTGCCAGTAGCGAAACTAGCGGGAGGTTGGATGAGCAGTTCTTC. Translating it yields CASSETSGRLDEQFF.

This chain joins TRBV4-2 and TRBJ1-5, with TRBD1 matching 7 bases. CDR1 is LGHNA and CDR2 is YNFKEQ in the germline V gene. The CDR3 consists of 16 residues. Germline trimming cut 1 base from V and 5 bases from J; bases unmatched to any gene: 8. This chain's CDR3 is CASSQGSDRDDQPQHF. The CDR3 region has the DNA TGTGCCAGCAGCCAAGGTTCTGACAGGGACGATCAGCCCCAGCATTTT.

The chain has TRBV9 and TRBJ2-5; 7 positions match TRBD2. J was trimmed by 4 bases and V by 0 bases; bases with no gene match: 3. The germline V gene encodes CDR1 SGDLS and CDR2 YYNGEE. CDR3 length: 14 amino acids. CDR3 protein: CASSVGGGGETQYF. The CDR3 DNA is TGTGCCAGCAGCGTAGGGGGCGGGGGAGAGACCCAGTACTTC.

The CDR3 DNA reads as TGTGCCAGCAGCCAAGGGACTCGGGGCGAGCAGTACTTC. This encodes CASSQGTRGEQYF. The chain links TRBV4-2 to TRBJ2-7; tentative D call: TRBD2 (5 bases). The CDR3 extends over 13 amino acids. The germline V gene has CDR1 LGHNA and CDR2 YNFKEQ. Trimming shortened V by 1 base and J by 6 bases, and 10 bases separated the two germline ends.

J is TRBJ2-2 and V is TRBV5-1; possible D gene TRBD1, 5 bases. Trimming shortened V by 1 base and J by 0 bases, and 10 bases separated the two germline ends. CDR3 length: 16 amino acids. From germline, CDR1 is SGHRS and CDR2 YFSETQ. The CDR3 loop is CASSLSQGSNTGELFF. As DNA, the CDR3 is TGCGCCAGCAGCTTGAGTCAGGGATCGAACACCGGGGAGCTGTTTTTT.

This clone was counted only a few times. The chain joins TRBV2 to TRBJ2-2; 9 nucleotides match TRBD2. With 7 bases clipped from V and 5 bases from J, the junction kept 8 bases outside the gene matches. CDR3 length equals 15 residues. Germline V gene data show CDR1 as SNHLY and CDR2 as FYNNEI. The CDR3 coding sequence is TGTGCCAGCACGAGCGGGGGGATCGGGACCGGGGAGCTGTTTTTT. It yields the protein CASTSGGIGTGELFF.

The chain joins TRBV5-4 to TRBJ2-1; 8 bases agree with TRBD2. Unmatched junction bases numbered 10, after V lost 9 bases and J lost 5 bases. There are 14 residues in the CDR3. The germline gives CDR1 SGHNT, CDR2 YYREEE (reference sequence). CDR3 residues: CATEERERHNEQFF. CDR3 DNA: TGTGCCACCGAGGAGCGGGAGAGGCACAATGAGCAGTTCTTC.

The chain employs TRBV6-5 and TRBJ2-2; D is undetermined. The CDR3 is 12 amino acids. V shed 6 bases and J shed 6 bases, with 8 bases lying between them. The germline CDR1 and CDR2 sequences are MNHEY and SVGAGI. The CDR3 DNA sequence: TGTGCCAGCAGGTCAAGCGCCGGGGAGCTGTTTTTT. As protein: CASRSSAGELFF.

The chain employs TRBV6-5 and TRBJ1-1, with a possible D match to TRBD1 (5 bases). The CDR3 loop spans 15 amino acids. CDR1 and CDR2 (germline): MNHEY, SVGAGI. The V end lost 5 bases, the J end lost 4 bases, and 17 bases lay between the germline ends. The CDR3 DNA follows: TGTGCCAGCAGTCAACGGTGGACCAGGGCCACTGAAGCTTTCTTT. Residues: CASSQRWTRATEAFF.

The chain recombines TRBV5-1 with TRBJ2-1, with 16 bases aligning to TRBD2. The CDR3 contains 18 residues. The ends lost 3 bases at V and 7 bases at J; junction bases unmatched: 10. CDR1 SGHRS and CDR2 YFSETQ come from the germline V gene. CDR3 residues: CASSWGGLAGGFRNEQFF. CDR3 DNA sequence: TGCGCCAGCAGCTGGGGGGGACTAGCGGGAGGGTTTCGGAATGAGCAGTTCTTC.

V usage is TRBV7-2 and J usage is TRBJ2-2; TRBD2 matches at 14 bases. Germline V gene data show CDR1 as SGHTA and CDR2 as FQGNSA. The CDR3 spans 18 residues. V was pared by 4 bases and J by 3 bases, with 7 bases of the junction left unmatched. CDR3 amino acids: CASSSRLAGGPYTGELFF. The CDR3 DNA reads TGTGCCAGCAGCTCCAGACTAGCGGGGGGGCCTTACACCGGGGAGCTGTTTTTT.

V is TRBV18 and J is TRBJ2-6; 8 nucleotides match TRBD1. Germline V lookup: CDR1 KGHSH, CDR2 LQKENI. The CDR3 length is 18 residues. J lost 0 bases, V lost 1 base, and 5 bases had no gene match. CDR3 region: CASSPRTTGGSGANVLTF. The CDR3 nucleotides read TGTGCCAGCTCACCACGGACTACAGGGGGCTCTGGGGCCAACGTCCTGACTTTC.

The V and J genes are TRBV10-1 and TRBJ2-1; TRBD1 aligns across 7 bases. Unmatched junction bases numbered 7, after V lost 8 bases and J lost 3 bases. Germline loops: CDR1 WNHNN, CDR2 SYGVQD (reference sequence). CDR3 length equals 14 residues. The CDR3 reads CASSKGAVYNEQFF. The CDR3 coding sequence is TGCGCCAGCTCTAAGGGGGCGGTCTACAATGAGCAGTTCTTC.

The CDR3 is CASSEQGTSGDYEQYF. CDR3 bases: TGCGCCAGCAGCGAACAGGGGACTAGCGGGGACTACGAGCAGTACTTC. The gene calls are TRBV5-1 and TRBJ2-7; 13 bases map to TRBD2. The CDR3 is 16 amino acids. V gave up 4 bases and J gave up 3 bases; unmatched junction bases: 7. From germline, CDR1 is SGHRS and CDR2 YFSETQ.